This passage covers 27 T cell receptor beta chains from one sample sequenced in a study of metastatic and nonmetastatic thyroid tumors (dated by TCRdb to about 2020). Library generation was performed with PCR. TCRdb names Illumina HiSeq 4000 as the instrument used. TCRdb reprocessed the public reads (quality trimming at Q25 with fastp, clone calling with MiXCR) and kept in-frame beta chains. In all, the sample holds 9,500 to 15,000 clones, and around 29% of those were seen once. The ten largest clones capture approximately 12% of the sample. No treatment had been received by any patient before thyroid surgery. Sequencing was done on a sample of tumor tissue. These receptors originate from a female donor with papillary thyroid cancer or a benign thyroid nodule (not recorded which). Some clones in this sample may be carry-over from other donors' samples.

This clone was counted a few times. The genes are TRBV5-1 and TRBJ1-6; 9 nucleotides match TRBD1. This CDR3 spans 14 amino acids. V lost 5 bases, J lost 9 bases, and 6 bases stayed unmatched. In germline, CDR1 is SGHRS, CDR2 YFSETQ. DNA for the CDR3: TGCGCCAGCAGTTCGGGACAGGGCCTTTCACCCCTCCACTTT. Translated: CASSSGQGLSPLHF.

The chain carries TRBV28 and TRBJ1-6; D not resolved. The CDR3 has 14 amino acids. Per germline, CDR1 MDHEN and CDR2 SYDVKM. Trimming left V 4 bases short and J 13 bases short, with 17 bases between. This chain's CDR3 is CASSSPGPYSPLHF. Written as DNA, the CDR3 is TGTGCCAGCAGTTCCCCCGGACCGTACAGTCCCCTCCACTTT.

This sequence joins TRBV30 and TRBJ2-2; TRBD2 matches at 11 bases. The junction had 5 bases not matched to a gene; V was cut back by 4 bases and J by 7 bases. This CDR3 is built from 14 residues. Per the germline V gene, CDR1 is GTSNPN and CDR2 is SVGIG (reference sequence). The CDR3 region has the DNA TGTGCCTGGAATGCCGGGACTAGCGGCGGGGAGCTGTTTTTT. As protein: CAWNAGTSGGELFF.

This clone was observed a handful of times. The junction differs from germline at one of its ends, possibly a read error. In DNA form, the CDR3 reads TGTGCCAGCAGTACTCGGGACAACCCGAACACTGGAGCTTTCTTT. Protein: CASSTRDNPNTGAFF. The chain employs TRBV28 and TRBJ1-1, with D perhaps matching TRBD1 (6 bases). The CDR3 consists of 15 residues. Germline loops: CDR1 MDHEN, CDR2 SYDVKM.

The genes are TRBV20-1 and TRBJ2-2; 8 positions match TRBD2. The V gene end was trimmed by 3 bases and the J gene end by 2 bases; junction bases not matched to a gene: 2. Germline assignment: CDR1 DFQATT and CDR2 SNEGSKA (reference sequence). The CDR3 runs to 14 residues. The CDR3 here is CSARAGGNTGELFF. In nucleotides, the CDR3 is TGCAGTGCTAGGGCGGGGGGAAACACCGGGGAGCTGTTTTTT.

This clone is medium-sized. This chain connects TRBV11-2 to TRBJ2-7, with 13 positions matching TRBD2. The germline gives CDR1 SGHAT, CDR2 FQNNGV. This CDR3 comprises 16 residues. J gave up 0 bases and V 3 bases, and 2 bases lay outside the gene matches. CDR3 sequence (DNA): TGTGCCAGCAGCTTGGGACTAGCGGGATTCTCCTACGAGCAGTACTTC. Amino acid sequence: CASSLGLAGFSYEQYF.

By proportion, this clone is medium-sized (0.01 to 0.1%). The CDR3 nucleotides are TGTGCCAGCAGTTTGGAAGGGAACAATTCACCCCTCCACTTT. Translating gives CASSLEGNNSPLHF. The J gene is TRBJ1-6, the V gene TRBV12-3 or TRBV12-4; D unresolved. There are 14 residues in the CDR3. V shed 3 bases and J shed 7 bases, with 10 bases lying between them.

This clone was seen a handful of times. The V and J genes are TRBV6-1 and TRBJ2-7; 9 bases are a match to TRBD2. The germline V gene has CDR1 MNHNS and CDR2 SASEGT. This CDR3 is built from 16 residues. Unmatched junction bases numbered 11, after V lost 6 bases and J lost 2 bases. CDR3 DNA: TGTGCCAGCAGGCGACTGAGTAGCGGGAGTCCCTACGAGCAGTACTTC. Translating gives CASRRLSSGSPYEQYF.

This rearrangement joins TRBV6-1 to TRBJ1-2; 10 bases line up with TRBD1. V shed 3 bases and J 4 bases; nucleotides not matched to a gene: 8. This CDR3 contains 16 residues. The germline CDR1 and CDR2 sequences are MNHNS and SASEGT. The CDR3 nucleotides are TGTGCCAGCAGTGACAGGGCGACAGGGGGCGTCTATGGCTACACCTTC. This codes for CASSDRATGGVYGYTF.

A word on this clone: One junction end does not reproduce the germline sequence, and a read error may be involved. V gene TRBV7-7 combines with J gene TRBJ2-1, with D possibly TRBD2 on 6 matching bases. This CDR3 has 14 amino acids. Germline CDR1 and CDR2: SSHAT and FNYEAQ (reference sequence). The CDR3 reads CASSFLVEGNEQFF. The CDR3 region has the DNA TGTGCTAGCAGCTTTCTAGTGGAGGGCAATGAGCAGTTCTTC.

The rearrangement joins TRBV20-1 to TRBJ2-7, with D uncertain. Germline loops: CDR1 DFQATT, CDR2 SNEGSKA (reference sequence). This CDR3 region has 15 residues. V was cut by 0 bases and J by 6 bases, with 18 bases left in between. CDR3 in amino acids: CSARDLKASTSEQYF. The CDR3 DNA is TGCAGTGCTAGAGATTTAAAGGCGTCAACCTCCGAGCAGTACTTC.

This clone was observed a handful of times. The chain uses TRBV6-2 or TRBV6-3 and TRBJ2-1; 9 bases fit TRBD2. The CDR3 is 13 amino acids. Germline CDR1 is MNHEY and CDR2 is SVGEGT. The J segment lost 8 bases and the V segment lost 8 bases, leaving 7 bases of the junction unmatched. This chain's CDR3 is CASFSGRAYEQFF. CDR3 bases: TGTGCCAGCTTTAGCGGGAGAGCGTATGAGCAGTTCTTC.

This clone appeared a few times. The genes are TRBV28 and TRBJ2-7; D remains unclear. Germline lookup yields CDR1 MDHEN and CDR2 SYDVKM. The CDR3 has 13 residues. V was shortened by 5 bases and J by 2 bases, with 10 bases between the two germline ends. CDR3 in amino acids: CASSSTNTYEQYF. CDR3 bases: TGTGCCAGCAGTAGCACAAATACCTACGAGCAGTACTTC.

This clone is labeled medium-sized. The V and J genes are TRBV25-1 and TRBJ1-2; weak D call: TRBD1 (6 bases). Germline CDR1 reads MGHDK; CDR2 reads SYGVNS. The germline V and J ends were trimmed by 6 bases and 8 bases, with 19 bases remaining between them. The CDR3 contains 14 residues. The DNA of the CDR3 is TGTGCCAGCAGCCTCAACGCTTACAGGGAAGGCTACACCTTC. Amino acid sequence: CASSLNAYREGYTF.

The genes are TRBV6-1 and TRBJ2-2, with 7 positions matching TRBD2. Germline CDR1 MNHNS, CDR2 SASEGT. V dropped 6 bases and J dropped 4; count of bases not matched to a gene: 5. CDR3 length: 14 residues. The CDR3 here is CASSQRDITGELFF. Written as DNA, the CDR3 is TGTGCCAGCAGCCAGCGGGATATCACCGGGGAGCTGTTTTTT.

This clone is classed as medium-sized. CDR3 residues: CATSRDLSGAGYEKLFF. CDR3 nucleotides: TGTGCCACCAGCAGAGATCTCTCTGGGGCAGGGTATGAAAAACTGTTTTTT. This sequence joins TRBV15 and TRBJ1-4; the D gene is possibly TRBD1 (5 bases). The V end was cut by 0 bases, the J end by 6 bases, with 17 bases between. The CDR3 has 17 residues. Germline V gene sequence: CDR1 LNHNV, CDR2 YYDKDF (reference sequence).

This clone was seen repeatedly, ten times or more. V is TRBV10-2 and J is TRBJ1-4; no reliable D call. The V and J ends lost 0 bases and 7 bases respectively, with 12 bases between them. This CDR3 contains 15 residues. Germline V gene data show CDR1 as WSHSY and CDR2 as SAAADI. The CDR3, as DNA: TGCGCCAGCAGTGAGTCGGAAGGGCGGAGTGAAAAACTGTTTTTT. Protein sequence: CASSESEGRSEKLFF.

This clone showed up just a few times. V gene TRBV6-2 or TRBV6-3 combines with J gene TRBJ2-7; TRBD1 aligns across 8 bases. CDR3 size: 13 residues. The V segment lost 6 bases and the J segment 7 bases; nucleotides outside the gene matches: 8. The germline CDR1 and CDR2 sequences are MNHEY and SVGEGT. The CDR3 DNA follows: TGTGCCAGCAGACAGGACAGGGTCGGGGAGCAGTACTTC. This translates into CASRQDRVGEQYF.

The chain couples TRBV12-3 or TRBV12-4 to TRBJ2-3; D tentatively reads TRBD1 or TRBD2 (5 bases each). The germline V and J ends were trimmed by 8 bases and 2 bases, with 11 bases remaining between them. The CDR3 extends over 13 amino acids. The CDR3 here is CASGGGTTDTQYF. The CDR3 DNA is TGTGCCAGCGGTGGGGGAACCACAGATACGCAGTATTTT.

This clone came up once. The chain has TRBV5-6 and TRBJ1-6; 12 positions agree with TRBD1. J lost 11 bases, V lost 3 bases, and 3 bases had no gene match. The V gene's germline CDR1 is SGHDT and CDR2 YYEEEE. The CDR3 has 14 amino acids. As DNA, the CDR3 is TGTGCCAGCAGCTGGGACAGGGGGCTTACACCCCTCCACTTT. This sequence encodes CASSWDRGLTPLHF.

This clone is termed medium-sized. The chain recombines TRBV12-3 or TRBV12-4 with TRBJ2-7; TRBD1 might be the D (6 bases). Deletions cut 5 bases from V and 3 bases from J, with 14 bases between. The CDR3 length is 14 residues. This chain's CDR3 is CASSRGGQFYEQYF. The CDR3, as DNA: TGTGCCAGCAGTCGAGGTGGACAGTTCTACGAGCAGTACTTC.

This clone was counted a few times. V usage is TRBV24-1 and J usage is TRBJ1-2; D uncertain. Trimming left V 4 bases short and J 4 bases short, with 9 bases between. Germline loops: CDR1 KGHDR, CDR2 SFDVKD. The CDR3 runs 13 residues. The DNA of the CDR3 is TGTGCCACCAGTGACTTATTCAGCTATGGCTACACCTTC. It is translated as CATSDLFSYGYTF.

The J gene is TRBJ1-2, the V gene TRBV20-1; TRBD1 might be the D (6 bases). CDR1 is DFQATT, CDR2 SNEGSKA, per germline (reference sequence). Trimming stripped 0 bases from V and 6 bases from J, with 14 bases between. The CDR3 loop spans 14 amino acids. The CDR3 reads CSARDLNRAHGYTF. DNA for the CDR3: TGCAGTGCTAGAGATCTCAACAGGGCTCATGGCTACACCTTC.

In this sample, this clone turned up a few times. The V call is TRBV6-2 or TRBV6-3, the J call TRBJ2-2, with D uncertain. Germline CDR1 and CDR2: MNHEY and SVGEGT. The V end was cut by 6 bases, the J end by 5 bases, with 16 bases between. This CDR3 region has 15 residues. The CDR3 region has the DNA TGTGCCAGCAGCTGTGCCACTTTACAAACCGGGGAGCTGTTTTTT. Translation: CASSCATLQTGELFF.

In this sample, this clone turned up a few times. The J gene is TRBJ2-1, the V gene TRBV6-1; 9 positions match TRBD1. Trimming removed 6 bases from V and 7 bases from J; junction bases left unmatched: 7. This CDR3 comprises 14 residues. Looked up from germline, CDR1 is MNHNS and CDR2 is SASEGT. The CDR3 protein is CASRTGTGYNEQFF. Written as DNA, the CDR3 is TGTGCCAGCAGGACCGGGACAGGGTATAATGAGCAGTTCTTC.

This clone was seen many times. The chain combines TRBV5-6 with TRBJ2-3; D remains ambiguous. V shed 2 bases and J shed 1 base, with 14 bases lying between them. CDR3 size: 16 residues. Germline assignment: CDR1 SGHDT and CDR2 YYEEEE. CDR3 DNA sequence: TGTGCCAGCAGCTTTCTGACACCCGGCGGCACAGATACGCAGTATTTT. Translated, it gives CASSFLTPGGTDTQYF. Full variable domain (missing parts from reference TRBV5-6 and TRBJ2-3): DAGVTQSPTHLIKTRGQQVTLRCSPKSGHDTVSWYQQALGQGPQFIFQYYEEEERQRGNFPDRFSGHQFPNYSSELNVNALLLGDSALYLCASSFLTPGGTDTQYFGPGTRLTVL.

This clone is medium-sized by share. V usage is TRBV10-3 and J usage is TRBJ2-1, with a tentative D call TRBD1 (5 bases). V was clipped by 3 bases and J by 0 bases, with 6 bases between them. The germline V gene encodes CDR1 ENHRY and CDR2 SYGVKD. The CDR3 length is 14 residues. In DNA form, the CDR3 reads TGTGCCATCAGTGAAGGGGTCTCCTACAATGAGCAGTTCTTC. Protein sequence: CAISEGVSYNEQFF.